This passage covers 3 T cell receptor beta chains from one sample sequenced in a study of Graves' ophthalmopathy and Graves' hyperthyroidism. The TCR beta CDR3 regions underwent amplification from RNA transcripts. First-round RT-PCR used HTBI primers; second-round multiplex PCR followed. TCRdb ran MiXCR on the multiplex PCR reads and lists one entry per CDR3 protein. The sample carries 560,000 or so distinct CDR3 sequences, 39% recorded once. The sequencing input was peripheral blood or thyroid tissue (not recorded which). The receptors here all came from an adult man with Graves' hyperthyroidism.

The chain recombines TRBV7-2 with TRBJ2-2, with 14 bases identical to TRBD2. The CDR3 extends over 18 amino acids. Trimming cost V 5 bases and J 5 bases; bases outside gene matches: 10. Germline assignment: CDR1 SGHTA and CDR2 FQGNSA. DNA of the CDR3: TGTGCCAGCAGCCCCGCCGGGACTAGCGGGAGTAGGACCGGGGAGCTGTTTTTT. Translating it yields CASSPAGTSGSRTGELFF.

This rearrangement joins TRBV7-9 to TRBJ2-2; 12 nucleotides agree with TRBD2. CDR1 SEHNR and CDR2 FQNEAQ come from the germline V gene (reference sequence). The J segment lost 4 bases and the V segment lost 4 bases, leaving 1 base of the junction unmatched. This CDR3 has 15 amino acids. CDR3 sequence reads: CASSWTSGTTGELFF. CDR3 DNA: TGTGCCAGCAGCTGGACTAGCGGGACCACCGGGGAGCTGTTTTTT.

This clonotype came up once. This rearrangement joins TRBV11-2 to TRBJ1-2; 10 bases fit TRBD1. Germline V lookup: CDR1 SGHAT, CDR2 FQNNGV. This CDR3 is built from 13 residues. The V segment lost 4 bases and the J segment 14 bases; nucleotides outside the gene matches: 10. DNA for the CDR3: TGTGCCAGCAGCTGGGCCGGGACAGGGGCGGAAACCTTC. It translates to CASSWAGTGAETF.